This record concerns one T cell receptor (beta chain) sequence. Its cognate antigen has yet to be identified. Qualities for individual bases were not recorded, and no much larger clone is one base off. The CDR3 regions of human TCRbeta chains were analyzed by immunosequencing. Regarding the original processing steps: Repertoire TCRs were matched against a reference library of SARS-CoV-2-specific TCRs generated with the MIRA antigen-specificity platform. Breadth was defined as the fraction of unique TCRs that were SARS-CoV-2-associated. Depth was defined as the fraction of total T cells that were SARS-CoV-2-associated. Using the MIRA data, each spike-specific TCR was mapped to the spike region that the TCR reacts to and placed in a CD4 or CD8 class. Log10-transformed breadth and depth values were compared by one-way ANOVA with Sidak's multiple comparisons tests. TCRdb holds this immuneACCESS table with in-frame rearrangements only. Some clones are missing; in checked studies, unresolved V genes explain under half, and the rest has no known cause. V, J and clone size derive from that table, while D and trimming were established from the DNA sequence. The sample table lists some 100,000 clones, about 87% of them with a count of one. About 15% of the sample belongs to the ten largest clones.

Relative to germline, V is missing 4 bases and J is missing 4 bases, with 9 bases of the junction outside any gene match. From the cysteine up to the phenylalanine, the CDR3 has a length of 15 residues. Only the CDR3 part of the read is kept: 45 bases, read in frame from the first base. CDR1 and CDR2 were assigned from the germline V gene as SGHRS and YFSETQ. These data are taken from a study of T cell responses to AZD1222 COVID-19 vaccine (dated by TCRdb to 2020 to 2022). Turning to the overall study: AZD1222 recipients whose second dose came at about 4 weeks and those whose second dose came at about 12 weeks were combined into one group, since spike-specific TCR depth and breadth did not differ between the two schedules. A total of approximately 240 trial participants underwent TCR sequencing, of whom 200 to 220 had received two doses of AZD1222 and around 25 had received two doses of the MenACWY control vaccine. Enrollment into the trials was organized by age into subgroups of 18-55, 56-69 and 70-plus years, and those subgroups contained around 150, 28 and 57 TCR-sequenced participants, respectively.

Study-wide conclusions, independent of this receptor: Participants were mostly white British, with more females than males. The authors suggested clonal diversity may have been underestimated. No day 14 peak-response samples were available, so repertoires were characterized only after the peak T cell response. Spike-specific TCR breadth and depth rose significantly after two AZD1222 doses compared with day 0 and with MenACWY recipients. CD4 TCRs associated with the vaccine covered the entire spike protein, and the dominant responses were in regions 160-218 and 743-854. In the small 56-69-year group, the increase in depth fell short of significance, most likely because of low power. Reportedly, close to half of the unique spike-specific TCRs recognized epitopes lying outside the regions that are mutated in the B.1.351 and B.1.1.7 variants. Conclusions about previously exposed vaccinees were limited because only six AZD1222 recipients were SARS-CoV-2 seropositive at baseline.

The time point label on this specimen signifies: baseline before first vaccination. Samples from vaccinated people were obtained from the UK trials COV001 and COV002, which included a single-blind randomized controlled phase 2/3 trial of AZD1222 (ChAdOx1 nCoV-19) in healthy adults. For TCRbeta chain sequencing, PBMC samples were collected from trial participants at day 0 and at day 28 after the second dose. The chain was built from TRBV5-1 and TRBJ2-5, and TRBD1 matches 8 of the central bases. The sample was peripheral blood, taken on day 0 of AZD1222 vaccination. The sequence was obtained from an adult in good health. Here is the DNA: TGCGCCAGCAGCGGACAGGGCGTCTTGGCAGAGACCCAGTACTTC. Its translation is CASSGQGVLAETQYF. With all but the CDR3 taken from the reference TRBV5-1 and TRBJ2-5 genes, the full variable domain is: KAGVTQTPRYLIKTRGQQVTLSCSPISGHRSVSWYQQTPGQGLQFLFEYFSETQRNKGNFPGRFSGRQFSNSRSEMNVSTLELGDSALYLCASSGQGVLAETQYFGPGTRLLVL.